This T cell receptor beta chain comes out of a study of blood T cell repertoires in COVID-19. Study as a whole: The samples span acute and convalescent COVID-19 from the United States, Italy and Spain. Nucleic acid was either cDNA or gDNA, and it came from T cells, B-cell-depleted T cells, or PBMCs.

Per the original methods: Amplification of reference gene primers provided the estimated nucleated cell counts. The table came from immunoSEQ multiplex PCR; TCRdb's copy has only in-frame clones and leaves some out. V and J calls and clone size are those listed in that table; D and trimming were worked out from the DNA. The sample includes more than 400,000 clones, 70% to 90% of them seen just once. Germline V CDR1 and CDR2: MNHEY, SMNVEV (reference sequence). There are 14 residues in the CDR3. With V trimmed by 3 bases and J by 0 bases, 2 bases remained unmatched. The sample comprised peripheral blood. The sequence was collected from a human donor in a cohort sampled during active COVID-19. The gene calls are TRBV27 and TRBJ2-7, with 7 bases fitting TRBD1. The CDR3 DNA is TGTGCCAGCAGTTTCCGGGACAGCTCCTACGAGCAGTACTTC. Amino acids: CASSFRDSSYEQYF.